What follows are 8 T cell receptor beta chains derived from one specimen sequenced in a study of blood T cell repertoires in COVID-19. Profiled with immunoSEQ multiplex PCR; TCRdb holds only in-frame clones, not every one. Of about 65,000 clones in the sample, around 83% were seen once. The specimen was peripheral blood. The receptors shown here come from a man in his fifties with COVID-19, enrolled during active disease.

V and J are TRBV14 and TRBJ1-1, with D maybe TRBD1 (5 bases). The CDR3 is 14 residues long. Germline CDR1 SGHDN, CDR2 FVKESK. With 3 bases removed from V and 0 bases from J, the gap between germline ends came to 8 bases. For the CDR3, the DNA is TGTGCCAGCAGCCACATGACAGTGAACACTGAAGCTTTCTTT. This encodes CASSHMTVNTEAFF.

The chain has TRBV5-1 and TRBJ1-5; 9 bases agree with TRBD1. The CDR3 has 15 residues. Germline CDR1 SGHRS, CDR2 YFSETQ. The V gene end was trimmed by 1 base and the J gene end by 4 bases; junction bases not matched to a gene: 3. The CDR3 bases are TGCGCCAGCAGCTTGTACGGACAGGGGAATCAGCCCCAGCATTTT. This encodes CASSLYGQGNQPQHF.

The chain is built from TRBV27 and TRBJ2-5, with D unclear. V dropped 3 bases and J dropped 5 bases, with 4 bases sitting between them. The CDR3 consists of 11 residues. Germline CDR1 and CDR2: MNHEY and SMNVEV (reference sequence). In DNA, the CDR3 is TGTGCCAGCAGTTTCCGGGAGACCCAGTACTTC. Protein: CASSFRETQYF.

This sequence joins TRBV2 and TRBJ1-4; D might be TRBD1 (6 bases). The CDR3 has 14 amino acids. Germline-derived CDR1 and CDR2 are SNHLY and FYNNEI. The germline V and J ends were trimmed by 4 bases and 11 bases, with 17 bases remaining between them. Here the CDR3 DNA reads TGTGCCAGCAGTGGCACAGGGTCTCCGGAGAAACTGTTTTTT. The encoded protein is CASSGTGSPEKLFF.

This clone occurred once. This chain uses TRBV15 with TRBJ2-7, with 10 bases lining up with TRBD2. The CDR3 has 15 amino acids. J lost 4 bases, V lost 0 bases, and 3 bases had no gene match. CDR1 and CDR2 (germline): LNHNV, YYDKDF (reference sequence). The CDR3 DNA follows: TGTGCCACCAGCAGAGAGACTAGCGGGCTTTACGAGCAGTACTTC. Protein sequence: CATSRETSGLYEQYF.

The CDR3 nucleotides read TGCGCCAGCAGCTTGCAACAGATCGGTGGTGAAGCTTTCTTT. Protein product: CASSLQQIGGEAFF. The chain combines TRBV5-1 with TRBJ1-1; D not resolved. The germline gives CDR1 SGHRS, CDR2 YFSETQ. With 1 base removed from V and 7 bases from J, the gap between germline ends came to 14 bases. CDR3 size: 14 residues.

The V call is TRBV28, the J call TRBJ1-1, with 7 bases lining up with TRBD1. The length of the CDR3 is 15 residues. From germline, CDR1 is MDHEN and CDR2 SYDVKM. V lost 3 bases, J lost 6 bases, and 10 bases stayed unmatched. CDR3 residues: CASSLLQNRGAEAFF. The CDR3 nucleotides read TGTGCCAGCAGTTTGCTTCAGAACAGGGGTGCTGAAGCTTTCTTT.

The V and J genes are TRBV6-4 and TRBJ2-3; 7 nucleotides agree with TRBD2. The junction had 7 bases not matched to a gene; V was cut back by 3 bases and J by 1 base. CDR1 and CDR2 from the germline V gene are MRHNA and SNTAGT. The CDR3 is 16 residues long. CDR3 bases: TGTGCCAGCAGTGAAGCGGCTAGCGGCGGCACAGATACGCAGTATTTT. Translated: CASSEAASGGTDTQYF.